This TCR beta chain is from a study of CD8+ T cells in alopecia areata. Overall study context: A 6-month period off drug followed tofacitinib, which lasted 6 to 18 months. Study observations and caveats: Normal scalp showed lower clonality than lesional scalp, especially alopecia totalis/universalis. When scalp samples are sequenced, resident alphabeta T cells of normal skin are also captured. On tofacitinib, scalp clonality and expanded CD8+ clones among top 100 fell significantly.

Once RNA had been extracted, it was reverse transcribed into cDNA to act as the sequencing template. Generated by immunoSEQ multiplex PCR, the TCRdb table keeps only in-frame clones and is missing some. This sample carries around 100,000 clones, roughly 45% of them seen once, and the ten largest clones take 15% to 20%. This clone occurred a few times. Antigen specificity is unknown. The CDR3 covers 15 residues. Germline-derived CDR1 and CDR2 are SEHNR and FQNEAQ (reference sequence). The junction had 3 bases not matched to a gene; V was cut back by 3 bases and J by 3 bases. Treatment in this sample: oral pan-JAK inhibitor, 5-10 mg twice daily.

The specimen was CD8+ T cells sorted from blood, collected at week 24, from a patient treated with tofacitinib. The chain joins TRBV7-9 to TRBJ2-2; 8 bases fit TRBD2. The sequence derives from a human donor with alopecia areata. The CDR3 is CASSFLREDTGELFF. Here the CDR3 DNA reads TGTGCCAGCAGCTTCTTGCGGGAGGACACCGGGGAGCTGTTTTTT.